These 14 T cell receptor beta chains were all obtained from the same sample, sequenced in a study of cytomegalovirus exposure and HLA in healthy donors. PCR was performed using 60 Vbeta and 13 Jbeta primers. Produced via immunoSEQ multiplex PCR; TCRdb's table is partial and in-frame only. The sample has about 180,000 clones; approximately 85% are singletons. Sequences were obtained from PBMCs. All receptors derive from a girl aged 10 to 17 in good health and CMV-seropositive.

The chain employs TRBV18 and TRBJ2-3, with 9 positions matching TRBD1. The length of the CDR3 is 13 residues. The J segment lost 5 bases and the V segment lost 4 bases, leaving 1 base of the junction unmatched. Germline V gives CDR1 KGHSH, CDR2 LQKENI. CDR3 bases: TGTGCCAGCTCACGGACAGGGGAAGATACGCAGTATTTT. It yields the protein CASSRTGEDTQYF.

The rearrangement links TRBV27 to TRBJ1-5; 8 bases fit TRBD1. V lost 5 bases and J lost 6; bases outside the gene matches: 9. Germline assignment: CDR1 MNHEY and CDR2 SMNVEV (reference sequence). The CDR3 covers 15 residues. This CDR3 is CASSALRGPLQPQHF. CDR3 sequence (DNA): TGTGCCAGCAGTGCCCTCAGGGGGCCTCTTCAGCCCCAGCATTTT.

The genes are TRBV6-1 and TRBJ2-7, with TRBD2 matching over 7 bases. CDR3 length: 15 residues. CDR1 and CDR2 (germline): MNHNS, SASEGT. Losses at the gene ends were 0 bases for V and 1 base for J; bases not matched to a gene: 3. CDR3 sequence (DNA): TGTGCCAGCAGTGAAGCGGGACTACGTTCCTACGAGCAGTACTTC. Protein sequence: CASSEAGLRSYEQYF.

The rearrangement joins TRBV19 to TRBJ1-2, with TRBD1 identical over 8 bases. CDR1 is LNHDA, CDR2 SQIVND, per germline (reference sequence). This CDR3 contains 16 residues. The ends lost 2 bases at V and 4 bases at J; junction bases unmatched: 9. This CDR3 is CASSIWSGGWSYGYTF. The CDR3 DNA reads as TGTGCCAGTAGTATATGGTCAGGGGGCTGGAGCTATGGCTACACCTTC.

The chain couples TRBV19 to TRBJ1-2; tentatively, D is TRBD1 (6 bases). Germline CDR1 is LNHDA and CDR2 is SQIVND (reference sequence). The CDR3 covers 14 residues. Deletions cut 3 bases from V and 7 bases from J, with 15 bases between. The CDR3 DNA follows: TGTGCCAGTAGTATGGGGAGGGGGAGGTCTGGCTACACCTTC. Protein product: CASSMGRGRSGYTF. The whole variable domain, filled in from reference TRBV19 and TRBJ1-2, reads DGGITQSPKYLFRKEGQNVTLSCEQNLNHDAMYWYRQDPGQGLRLIYYSQIVNDFQKGDIAEGYSVSREKKESFPLTVTSAQKNPTAFYLCASSMGRGRSGYTFGSGTRLTVV.

The gene calls are TRBV5-1 and TRBJ2-3; TRBD2 agrees at 7 bases. V trimming: 5 bases; J trimming: 0 bases; junction bases outside the gene matches: 3. Per germline, CDR1 SGHRS and CDR2 YFSETQ. The CDR3 sequence is 14 residues long. The CDR3 reads CASRAGVSTDTQYF. For the CDR3, the DNA is TGCGCCAGCAGGGCGGGGGTTAGCACAGATACGCAGTATTTT.

This chain connects TRBV5-1 to TRBJ2-7, with TRBD1 as a possible D gene (6 bases). From germline, CDR1 is SGHRS and CDR2 YFSETQ. The CDR3 covers 15 residues. V was shortened by 3 bases and J by 2 bases, with 15 bases between the two germline ends. CDR3 DNA: TGCGCCAGCAGCTGGGCAGGGGAGTTGACCTACGAGCAGTACTTC. Protein sequence: CASSWAGELTYEQYF.

The genes are TRBV19 and TRBJ2-4; D is undetermined. In germline, CDR1 is LNHDA, CDR2 SQIVND (reference sequence). Trimming took 5 bases from V and 1 from J, leaving 9 bases between them. The CDR3 runs 14 residues. The CDR3 DNA follows: TGTGCCAGTAGTCCTTATGAGGCCAAAAACATTCAGTACTTC. Its translation: CASSPYEAKNIQYF.

The chain uses TRBV12-5 and TRBJ1-1; 7 nucleotides align to TRBD1. V shed 1 base, J shed 0 bases, and the junction held 5 bases outside the gene matches. Germline lookup yields CDR1 LGHNT and CDR2 FRNRAP. This CDR3 comprises 16 residues. The CDR3 DNA reads TGTGCTAGTGGTTTGGCCGAGGGACAGTTGAACACTGAAGCTTTCTTT. Translation gives CASGLAEGQLNTEAFF. The full variable domain, in which reference TRBV12-5 and TRBJ1-1 provide the parts outside the CDR3, is DARVTQTPRHKVTEMGQEVTMRCQPILGHNTVFWYRQTMMQGLELLAYFRNRAPLDDSGMPKDRFSAEMPDATLATLKIQPSEPRDSAVYFCASGLAEGQLNTEAFFGQGTRLTVV.

This chain links TRBV9 with TRBJ2-2; 7 bases align to TRBD1. Per the germline V gene, CDR1 is SGDLS and CDR2 is YYNGEE. Unmatched junction bases numbered 9, after V lost 3 bases and J lost 4 bases. CDR3 size: 16 residues. CDR3 DNA: TGTGCCAGCAGCGGACTTCTGGGACAGTCCACCGGGGAGCTGTTTTTT. It encodes CASSGLLGQSTGELFF.

V gene TRBV10-3 combines with J gene TRBJ1-1; D is undetermined. In germline, CDR1 is ENHRY, CDR2 SYGVKD. V lost 4 bases and J 2 bases, leaving 8 bases between the germline ends. The CDR3 is made up of 13 amino acids. The CDR3 region is CAISGGENTEAFF. DNA for the CDR3: TGTGCCATCAGTGGGGGAGAAAACACTGAAGCTTTCTTT.

The table lists this clone with a count of one. V and J are TRBV6-5 and TRBJ1-5; D perhaps matches TRBD1 (6 bases). The CDR3 covers 15 residues. The germline gives CDR1 MNHEY, CDR2 SVGAGI. Deletions cut 5 bases from V and 0 bases from J, with 11 bases between. CDR3: CASSHRADSNQPQHF. The CDR3 region has the DNA TGTGCCAGCAGTCACAGGGCGGATAGCAATCAGCCCCAGCATTTT.

The V and J genes are TRBV30 and TRBJ1-1; 8 bases are a match to TRBD1. This CDR3 comprises 13 residues. CDR1 GTSNPN and CDR2 SVGIG come from the germline V gene (reference sequence). V gave up 8 bases and J gave up 1 base; unmatched junction bases: 6. This CDR3 is CAGPGTGNTEAFF. CDR3 sequence (DNA): TGTGCCGGTCCCGGGACAGGGAACACTGAAGCTTTCTTT.

This clone occurred a few times. The chain uses TRBV2 and TRBJ2-3; 7 bases fit TRBD2. Germline V lookup: CDR1 SNHLY, CDR2 FYNNEI. CDR3 length: 13 residues. J gave up 2 bases and V 10 bases, and 6 bases lay outside the gene matches. DNA for the CDR3: TGTGCCATCGCGGGGGATAACACAGATACGCAGTATTTT. Protein: CAIAGDNTDTQYF.